These 25 T cell receptor beta chains came from one sample sequenced in a study of blood T cell repertoires in COVID-19. Using immunoSEQ multiplex PCR, the repertoire was profiled, and TCRdb retains in-frame clones only, with some absent. The table lists about 29,000 clones, roughly 73% of them singletons. Sequenced material: peripheral blood. Receptor source: a woman aged 70-85 years with active or convalescent COVID-19.

This clone appeared a few times. The gene calls are TRBV29-1 and TRBJ1-2, with TRBD1 as a possible D gene (6 bases). V gave up 6 bases and J gave up 0 bases, with 17 bases separating them. Per germline, CDR1 SQVTM and CDR2 ANQGSEA. The CDR3 totals 15 residues. Here the CDR3 reads CSVPPQGSSNYGYTF. CDR3 in DNA: TGCAGCGTACCCCCTCAGGGGTCTTCTAACTATGGCTACACCTTC.

V is TRBV19 and J is TRBJ1-1; D remains unclear. The germline V gene encodes CDR1 LNHDA and CDR2 SQIVND (reference sequence). The V gene lost 9 bases and the J gene lost 6 bases, with 14 bases spanning the gap. The CDR3 is made up of 12 amino acids. CDR3 residues: CASQFSHSEAFF. The CDR3 DNA reads TGTGCCAGCCAGTTTAGCCACTCTGAAGCTTTCTTT.

This chain connects TRBV18 to TRBJ1-5; no clear D gene. The V end lost 0 bases, the J end lost 3 bases, and 6 bases lay between the germline ends. The CDR3 runs to 14 residues. Germline CDR1 KGHSH, CDR2 LQKENI. The CDR3 spells CASSPPSYNQPQHF. CDR3 coding DNA: TGTGCCAGCTCACCACCGAGTTACAATCAGCCCCAGCATTTT.

The chain links TRBV4-3 to TRBJ1-2, with D possibly being TRBD1 (5 bases). The CDR3 covers 15 residues. Trimming left V 2 bases short and J 4 bases short, with 14 bases between. Per germline, CDR1 LGHNA and CDR2 YSLEER. The CDR3, as DNA: TGCGCCAGCAGCCAAACACGACAGCGTGGCTATGGCTACACCTTC. This codes for CASSQTRQRGYGYTF.

The chain uses TRBV12-3 or TRBV12-4 and TRBJ1-6; no firm D call. The V gene lost 6 bases and the J gene lost 7 bases, with 10 bases spanning the gap. The CDR3 runs to 13 residues. CDR3 coding DNA: TGTGCCAGCAGGCCGGGTTGGAATTCACCCCTCCACTTT. This sequence encodes CASRPGWNSPLHF.

V gene TRBV27 combines with J gene TRBJ2-7; D remains ambiguous. The V end was cut by 5 bases, the J end by 4 bases, with 12 bases between. CDR1 MNHEY and CDR2 SMNVEV come from the germline V gene (reference sequence). The CDR3 is 13 amino acids. The CDR3 DNA follows: TGTGCCAGCAGTCACGGCCGACAATACGAGCAGTACTTC. This codes for CASSHGRQYEQYF.

The rearrangement uses TRBV4-3 and TRBJ1-2, with D possibly matching TRBD1 (6 bases). The germline CDR1 and CDR2 sequences are LGHNA and YSLEER. This CDR3 is 15 amino acids long. Trimming took 3 bases from V and 6 from J, leaving 17 bases between them. CDR3: CASSQLQGTSHGYTF. CDR3 DNA: TGCGCCAGCAGCCAGTTACAGGGTACTTCGCATGGCTACACCTTC.

The chain employs TRBV20-1 and TRBJ2-2, with 9 bases matching TRBD1. This CDR3 is 16 amino acids long. Germline V gives CDR1 DFQATT, CDR2 SNEGSKA (reference sequence). Trimming took 3 bases from V and 2 from J; bases not matched to a gene: 7. The CDR3 DNA reads as TGCAGTGCTAGTCCCGGGACAGGGAGCAACACCGGGGAGCTGTTTTTT. Encoded protein: CSASPGTGSNTGELFF.

The V gene is TRBV5-1, the J gene TRBJ1-3; D remains ambiguous. Germline V lookup: CDR1 SGHRS, CDR2 YFSETQ. The ends were cut back, 0 bases at V and 0 bases at J, with 7 bases in the middle. The CDR3 totals 15 residues. The DNA for the CDR3 is TGCGCCAGCAGCTTGGACTCGAACTCTGGAAACACCATATATTTT. Translated: CASSLDSNSGNTIYF.

The chain is built from TRBV14 and TRBJ1-2; weak D call: TRBD1 (6 bases). The CDR3 covers 14 residues. From germline, CDR1 is SGHDN and CDR2 FVKESK. Trimming left V 4 bases short and J 8 bases short, with 17 bases between. The CDR3 bases are TGTGCCAGCAGCCGGGGGGGCCCTGCGGGAGGCTACACCTTC. The encoded protein is CASSRGGPAGGYTF. The complete variable domain, with remaining parts taken from reference TRBV14 and TRBJ1-2, reads EAGVTQFPSHSVIEKGQTVTLRCDPISGHDNLYWYRRVMGKEIKFLLHFVKESKQDESGMPNNRFLAERTGGTYSTLKVQPAELEDSGVYFCASSRGGPAGGYTFGSGTRLTVV.

In this sample, this clone turned up a few times. The chain has TRBV9 and TRBJ1-4; no clear D gene. This CDR3 region has 15 residues. Germline CDR1 SGDLS, CDR2 YYNGEE. V lost 4 bases, J lost 0 bases, and 10 bases lay in between. CDR3 amino acids: CASSPQAATNEKLFF. CDR3 nucleotide sequence: TGTGCCAGCAGCCCCCAGGCCGCAACTAATGAAAAACTGTTTTTT.

This clone was seen only a few times. The rearrangement uses TRBV5-1 and TRBJ2-5; TRBD2 agrees at 9 bases. Germline-derived CDR1 and CDR2 are SGHRS and YFSETQ. This CDR3 has 15 amino acids. V gave up 5 bases and J gave up 4 bases; unmatched junction bases: 9. CDR3 loop: CASSNGGGAVETQYF. The CDR3 DNA reads as TGCGCCAGCAGTAACGGCGGGGGGGCCGTAGAGACCCAGTACTTC.

The J gene is TRBJ1-3, the V gene TRBV28; no clear D. The germline gives CDR1 MDHEN, CDR2 SYDVKM. V was clipped by 2 bases and J by 7 bases, with 9 bases between them. This CDR3 contains 13 residues. The CDR3 nucleotides are TGTGCCAGCAGTTTAAGCCCTCTTAACACCATATATTTT. Translated, it gives CASSLSPLNTIYF.

The chain couples TRBV6-6 to TRBJ2-6, with D possibly matching TRBD1 (6 bases). The V end was cut by 5 bases, the J end by 4 bases, with 12 bases between. Germline values: CDR1 MNHNY, CDR2 SVGAGI (reference sequence). The CDR3 totals 15 residues. The chain's CDR3 is CASSTAGVGANVLTF. As DNA, the CDR3 is TGTGCCAGCAGTACTGCAGGGGTAGGGGCCAACGTCCTGACTTTC.

The V gene is TRBV9, the J gene TRBJ1-5; a weak D match, TRBD1 (5 bases). The CDR3 has 13 amino acids. CDR1 SGDLS and CDR2 YYNGEE come from the germline V gene. The V end was cut by 0 bases, the J end by 6 bases, with 7 bases between. The DNA for the CDR3 is TGTGCCAGCAGCGTAGACCAGGGTCAGCCCCAGCATTTT. Protein sequence: CASSVDQGQPQHF.

The table lists this clone with a few counts. The V and J genes are TRBV3-1 (or the pseudogene TRBV3-2) and TRBJ1-6; tentatively, D is TRBD1 (5 bases). V was pared by 1 base and J by 9 bases, with 13 bases between. CDR3 size: 15 residues. Germline V lookup: CDR1 LGHDT, CDR2 YNNKEL (reference sequence). In nucleotides, the CDR3 is TGTGCCAGCAGCCAAGCCGGGGTCGGGGGTTCACCCCTCCACTTT. Its translation: CASSQAGVGGSPLHF.

The rearrangement joins TRBV7-2 to TRBJ1-5; D is perhaps TRBD1 (6 bases). The CDR3 loop spans 14 amino acids. The germline CDR1 and CDR2 sequences are SGHTA and FQGNSA. V was pared by 5 bases and J by 7 bases, with 15 bases between. DNA of the CDR3: TGTGCCAGCAGCAGGGACATCAGTATCCAGCCCCAGCATTTT. It specifies CASSRDISIQPQHF.

The chain carries TRBV9 and TRBJ1-5; D is possibly TRBD1 (5 bases). Trimming cost V 5 bases and J 0 bases, with 12 bases left between them. The CDR3 has 15 residues. CDR1 and CDR2 from the germline V gene are SGDLS and YYNGEE. The CDR3 protein is CASSLTGYSNQPQHF. CDR3 in DNA: TGTGCCAGCAGTCTTACAGGATATAGCAATCAGCCCCAGCATTTT.

The chain uses TRBV5-8 and TRBJ2-1, with TRBD2 identical over 8 bases. J gave up 6 bases and V 4 bases, and 6 bases lay outside the gene matches. Germline V lookup: CDR1 SGHTS, CDR2 YDEGEE. The length of the CDR3 is 14 residues. The CDR3 is CASSGASGSNEQFF. DNA of the CDR3: TGTGCCAGCAGCGGGGCTAGCGGGTCCAATGAGCAGTTCTTC.

This chain connects TRBV7-9 to TRBJ1-5; D possibly corresponds to TRBD1 (6 bases). Between the trimmed V and J ends, which lost 4 bases and 5 bases, there was a span of 18 bases. CDR3 size: 16 residues. The germline V gene has CDR1 SEHNR and CDR2 FQNEAQ (reference sequence). The CDR3 DNA follows: TGTGCCAGCAGCTCCCGAGCAGGGGAGGGAGATCAGCCCCAGCATTTT. Encoded protein: CASSSRAGEGDQPQHF.

CDR3 region: CAISGAGGGQPQHF. CDR3 sequence (DNA): TGTGCCATCAGTGGGGCGGGCGGGGGGCAGCCCCAGCATTTT. The chain uses TRBV10-3 and TRBJ1-5; D possibly corresponds to TRBD1 (5 bases). Germline assignment: CDR1 ENHRY and CDR2 SYGVKD. V dropped 4 bases and J dropped 7 bases, with 14 bases sitting between them. CDR3 length equals 14 residues.

The count of this clone is one. This rearrangement joins TRBV6-4 to TRBJ2-1, with TRBD2 matching 14 bases. The CDR3 is made up of 16 amino acids. Germline CDR1 reads MRHNA; CDR2 reads SNTAGT. V shed 6 bases and J 3 bases; nucleotides not matched to a gene: 4. The CDR3: CASSRTSGRFYNEQFF. CDR3 bases: TGTGCCAGCAGCCGGACTAGCGGGAGGTTCTACAATGAGCAGTTCTTC.

This clone was observed a few times. The rearrangement uses TRBV7-3 and TRBJ2-1, with D maybe TRBD1 (5 bases). The CDR3 totals 15 residues. Deletions cut 7 bases from V and 9 bases from J, with 22 bases between. Germline lookup yields CDR1 SGHTA and CDR2 FQGTGA. The CDR3 DNA reads TGTGCCAGCACCCCGGATCGGCTAGGGGTCGGTGAGCAGTTCTTC. Translating it yields CASTPDRLGVGEQFF.

The chain employs TRBV30 and TRBJ1-5; 8 bases are a match to TRBD1. V lost 3 bases, J lost 2 bases, and 9 bases stayed unmatched. The CDR3 is 16 amino acids. Per the germline V gene, CDR1 is GTSNPN and CDR2 is SVGIG (reference sequence). The CDR3 sequence is CAWREPGGRGNQPQHF. As DNA, the CDR3 is TGTGCCTGGAGGGAACCAGGGGGCAGGGGCAATCAGCCCCAGCATTTT.

This clone was detected a few times. The chain joins TRBV20-1 to TRBJ1-1; D gene ambiguous. CDR3 length: 11 residues. The germline gives CDR1 DFQATT, CDR2 SNEGSKA (reference sequence). Deletions cut 0 bases from V and 5 bases from J, with 4 bases between. The CDR3 sequence: CSARESTEAFF. The CDR3 nucleotides read TGCAGTGCTAGAGAGAGTACTGAAGCTTTCTTT.